The source of this TCR beta chain is a study of CD8 T cells in Susac syndrome. Reverse transcription of roughly 0.45 to 1 ug RNA used random hexamers. TCRdb passed the immunoSEQ multiplex PCR reads through MiXCR, listing each CDR3 protein once. The sample consists of about 300,000 distinct CDR3 sequences, 65% to 90% of them appearing once. In the multiple sclerosis control group, patients were treatment-naive and had stable or active relapsing-remitting disease. V gave up 3 bases and J gave up 7 bases; unmatched junction bases: 1. Germline loops: CDR1 LNHDA, CDR2 SQIVND (reference sequence). The CDR3 extends over 13 amino acids.

The clonotype was recovered from a human donor with multiple sclerosis. Specimen: CD8+ T cells from PBMCs. The rearrangement links TRBV19 to TRBJ2-7, with 12 positions matching TRBD2. For the CDR3, the DNA is TGTGCCAGTAGTATCGGACTAGCGGGGGAGCAGTACTTC. Encoded protein: CASSIGLAGEQYF. The variable domain in full, completed from reference TRBV19 and TRBJ2-7, reads DGGITQSPKYLFRKEGQNVTLSCEQNLNHDAMYWYRQDPGQGLRLIYYSQIVNDFQKGDIAEGYSVSREKKESFPLTVTSAQKNPTAFYLCASSIGLAGEQYFGPGTRLTVT.